Presented here are 19 T cell receptor beta chains from one specimen sequenced in a study of blood T cell repertoires in COVID-19 (dated by TCRdb to 2018 to 2020). The library relied on the immunoSEQ multiplex PCR assay. As stored in TCRdb, this immuneACCESS dataset retains in-frame rearrangements with V and J assigned. A fraction of the clones does not appear; measured against another copy, unresolved V genes explain less than half of the discrepancy, and the remainder lacks a known reason. In all, the sample holds 56,000 or so clones, and 91% of those were seen once. Around 6.5% of the sample comes from the top ten. The sample consisted of peripheral blood. The source of these receptors is a man over 45 with active COVID-19.

V usage is TRBV5-4 and J usage is TRBJ1-2; TRBD1 aligns across 9 bases. CDR1 and CDR2 (germline): SGHNT, YYREEE (reference sequence). CDR3 length: 13 amino acids. V shed 5 bases, J shed 6 bases, and the junction held 5 bases outside the gene matches. CDR3 protein: CASRPTGGDGYTF. The CDR3 coding sequence is TGTGCCAGCAGACCCACAGGGGGCGATGGCTACACCTTC. Together with reference TRBV5-4 and TRBJ1-2, the CDR3 gives the full variable domain: ETGVTQSPTHLIKTRGQQVTLRCSSQSGHNTVSWYQQALGQGPQFIFQYYREEENGRGNFPPRFSGLQFPNYSSELNVNALELDDSALYLCASRPTGGDGYTFGSGTRLTVV.

The V gene is TRBV7-2, the J gene TRBJ2-3, with 10 bases aligning to TRBD2. The CDR3 covers 16 residues. Germline assignment: CDR1 SGHTA and CDR2 FQGNSA. The V gene end was trimmed by 2 bases and the J gene end by 2 bases; junction bases not matched to a gene: 4. The CDR3 here is CASSLRTSGLTDTQYF. The CDR3 DNA reads TGTGCCAGCAGCTTACGGACTAGCGGACTCACAGATACGCAGTATTTT.

The chain has TRBV6-6 and TRBJ2-7; D perhaps matches TRBD2 (7 bases). Germline CDR1 and CDR2: MNHNY and SVGAGI (reference sequence). The CDR3 spans 15 residues. Trimming took 8 bases from V and 0 from J, leaving 17 bases between them. CDR3 loop: CASGGGWDGSYEQYF. CDR3 sequence (DNA): TGTGCCAGCGGGGGGGGCTGGGACGGCTCCTACGAGCAGTACTTC.

Of note for this clone: Other nucleotide sequences from this sample produce the same CDR3. This chain connects TRBV5-1 to TRBJ1-2; 9 bases fit TRBD1. Germline CDR1 reads SGHRS; CDR2 reads YFSETQ. V gave up 1 base and J gave up 8 bases; unmatched junction bases: 3. The CDR3 length is 13 residues. CDR3 residues: CASSLRQGDGYTF. CDR3 DNA: TGCGCCAGCAGCTTGAGACAGGGGGACGGCTACACCTTC.

The V and J genes are TRBV7-2 and TRBJ2-7; 16 nucleotides match TRBD2. The CDR3 has 17 amino acids. Germline V gives CDR1 SGHTA, CDR2 FQGNSA. V trimming: 5 bases; J trimming: 7 bases; junction bases outside the gene matches: 11. The CDR3 sequence is CASSLGTSGRAGGEQYF. The CDR3 nucleotides read TGTGCCAGCAGCCTCGGGACTAGCGGGAGGGCCGGGGGGGAGCAGTACTTC.

The V and J genes are TRBV27 and TRBJ2-1, with a weak D call TRBD2 (5 bases). V shed 0 bases and J shed 8 bases, with 20 bases lying between them. The CDR3 sequence is 17 residues long. Germline assignment: CDR1 MNHEY and CDR2 SMNVEV (reference sequence). CDR3 residues: CASSLSYAARRRDEQFF. The DNA of the CDR3 is TGTGCCAGCAGTTTATCGTACGCGGCTAGGAGGCGAGATGAGCAGTTCTTC.

This chain joins TRBV10-3 and TRBJ2-7, with TRBD1 identical over 9 bases. The CDR3 has 14 residues. CDR1 is ENHRY, CDR2 SYGVKD, per germline. The ends lost 10 bases at V and 2 bases at J; junction bases unmatched: 9. The CDR3 nucleotides read TGTGCCACTTCTTGGACAGGGGAGACCTACGAGCAGTACTTC. Translation gives CATSWTGETYEQYF.

This clone was seen a handful of times. The V and J genes are TRBV7-9 and TRBJ2-7; D is ambiguous. The CDR3 runs to 14 residues. Germline V lookup: CDR1 SEHNR, CDR2 FQNEAQ (reference sequence). V was cut by 4 bases and J by 2 bases, with 12 bases left in between. DNA for the CDR3: TGTGCCAGCAGCTCCGACACGATACCCTACGAGCAGTACTTC. Encoded protein: CASSSDTIPYEQYF.

V usage is TRBV6-4 and J usage is TRBJ2-7; tentative D call: TRBD2 (6 bases). CDR3 length equals 13 residues. The germline V and J ends were trimmed by 5 bases and 4 bases, with 12 bases remaining between them. CDR1 is MRHNA and CDR2 is SNTAGT in the germline V gene. This CDR3 reads CASSPFSGYEQYF. CDR3 bases: TGTGCCAGCAGTCCATTTAGCGGTTACGAGCAGTACTTC.

This clone is a singleton in its sample. The chain employs TRBV6-5 and TRBJ1-1; 7 bases match TRBD1. The V and J ends lost 5 bases and 1 base, in that order; junction bases with no gene match: 4. The CDR3 runs to 14 residues. In germline, CDR1 is MNHEY, CDR2 SVGAGI. The CDR3 is CASSRRGTNTEAFF. The DNA for the CDR3 is TGTGCCAGCAGTCGCAGGGGGACGAACACTGAAGCTTTCTTT.

This clone has a single count. V usage is TRBV19 and J usage is TRBJ2-1, with TRBD2 matching 9 bases. This CDR3 has 14 amino acids. Germline V CDR1 and CDR2: LNHDA, SQIVND (reference sequence). V dropped 6 bases and J dropped 2; count of bases not matched to a gene: 2. CDR3 nucleotides: TGTGCCAGTAGGCAGCGGGGGGCCTACAATGAGCAGTTCTTC. Its protein is CASRQRGAYNEQFF.

The chain combines TRBV19 with TRBJ2-5; D not resolved. This CDR3 has 15 residues. V shed 5 bases and J shed 4 bases, with 17 bases lying between them. Germline V gives CDR1 LNHDA, CDR2 SQIVND (reference sequence). CDR3 loop: CASSRRWAALETQYF. The CDR3 DNA follows: TGTGCCAGTAGTCGCCGTTGGGCCGCGCTAGAGACCCAGTACTTC.

This chain links TRBV5-8 with TRBJ2-7; TRBD1 agrees at 7 bases. The length of the CDR3 is 14 residues. Germline CDR1 and CDR2: SGHTS and YDEGEE. Unmatched junction bases numbered 6, after V lost 5 bases and J lost 1 base. This CDR3 is CASRRQGGSYEQYF. CDR3 bases: TGTGCCAGCAGGAGACAGGGCGGGTCCTACGAGCAGTACTTC. Drawing the rest from reference TRBV5-8 and TRBJ2-7, the complete variable domain is EAGVTQSPTHLIKTRGQQATLRCSPISGHTSVYWYQQALGLGLQFLLWYDEGEERNRGNFPPRFSGRQFPNYSSELNVNALELEDSALYLCASRRQGGSYEQYFGPGTRLTVT.

The chain employs TRBV7-2 and TRBJ2-1; TRBD2 might be the D (6 bases). Per the germline V gene, CDR1 is SGHTA and CDR2 is FQGNSA. CDR3 size: 16 residues. V was cut by 2 bases and J by 4 bases, with 15 bases left in between. CDR3 in DNA: TGTGCCAGCAGCTTAATCGCTAGCGCCCATTACAATGAGCAGTTCTTC. Protein sequence: CASSLIASAHYNEQFF.

This chain uses TRBV7-9 with TRBJ2-1; no definite D call. This CDR3 has 12 amino acids. The germline V gene encodes CDR1 SEHNR and CDR2 FQNEAQ (reference sequence). Trimming removed 9 bases at V and 3 bases at J, with 9 bases between. In nucleotides, the CDR3 is TGTGCCAGTAGAGGAGACTACAATGAGCAGTTCTTC. Its protein is CASRGDYNEQFF.

The chain joins TRBV7-8 to TRBJ1-6, with TRBD1 matching 7 bases. V trimming: 4 bases; J trimming: 10 bases; junction bases outside the gene matches: 10. CDR3 length equals 15 residues. Germline values: CDR1 SGHVS, CDR2 FQNEAQ. CDR3 nucleotide sequence: TGTGCCAGCAGCTCAGACAGGGTCTTTCACTCACCCCTCCACTTT. As protein: CASSSDRVFHSPLHF.

The CDR3: CASSVQGKDSPLHF. DNA for the CDR3: TGTGCCAGTAGCGTGCAGGGGAAAGATTCACCCCTCCACTTT. The rearrangement uses TRBV19 and TRBJ1-6, with D perhaps matching TRBD1 (6 bases). Germline-derived CDR1 and CDR2 are LNHDA and SQIVND (reference sequence). The length of the CDR3 is 14 residues. V shed 6 bases and J shed 8 bases, with 14 bases lying between them.

The J gene is TRBJ2-7, the V gene TRBV30; D is uncertain. Trimming pared 5 bases from V and 2 bases from J, leaving 10 bases between. Germline loops: CDR1 GTSNPN, CDR2 SVGIG (reference sequence). The CDR3 is 12 residues long. CDR3 DNA: TGTGCCTGGGGTATTAGTCCCTACGAGCAGTACTTC. Protein product: CAWGISPYEQYF.

The chain uses TRBV29-1 and TRBJ2-5; D unresolved. This CDR3 spans 11 amino acids. The V and J ends lost 6 bases and 10 bases respectively, with 15 bases between them. The germline CDR1 and CDR2 sequences are SQVTM and ANQGSEA. The CDR3 DNA follows: TGCAGCGTCGTGAGGTCAAATGACCAGTACTTC. Its translation: CSVVRSNDQYF.